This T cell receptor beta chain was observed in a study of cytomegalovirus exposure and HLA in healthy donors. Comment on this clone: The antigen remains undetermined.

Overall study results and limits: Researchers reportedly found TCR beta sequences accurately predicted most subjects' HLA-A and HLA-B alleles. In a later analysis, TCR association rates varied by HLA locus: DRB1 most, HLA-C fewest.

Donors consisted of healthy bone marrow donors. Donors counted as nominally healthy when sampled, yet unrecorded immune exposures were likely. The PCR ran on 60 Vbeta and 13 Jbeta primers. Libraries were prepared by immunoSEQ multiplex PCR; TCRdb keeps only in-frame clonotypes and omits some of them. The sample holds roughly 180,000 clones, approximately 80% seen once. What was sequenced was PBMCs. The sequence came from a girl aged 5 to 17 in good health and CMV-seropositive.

This CDR3 is CASGRGRTNTEAFF. The CDR3 DNA sequence: TGTGCCAGCGGTAGGGGCCGTACGAACACTGAAGCTTTCTTT. The rearrangement uses TRBV7-9 and TRBJ1-1; a possible D gene is TRBD1 (5 bases). V was clipped by 8 bases and J by 1 base, with 14 bases between them. Germline CDR1 SEHNR, CDR2 FQNEAQ (reference sequence). CDR3 length equals 14 residues.